Listed here are 14 T cell receptor beta chains from one sample, sequenced in a study of PD-1 blockade in classical Hodgkin lymphoma (dated by TCRdb to the early 2020s). The intended sense of this specimen's time point label: cycle 4 day 1 (C4D1), after 6 weeks of nivolumab. All trial patients had relapsed after autologous stem cell transplantation, with cohorts A, B and C differing in prior brentuximab vedotin exposure. Library preparation was by the immunoSEQ multiplex PCR assay. The table comes from immuneACCESS by way of TCRdb, which keeps in-frame sequences with V and J called. Part of the clones is missing from these tables; in studies checked, under half for an unresolved V gene and the rest for unknown reasons. The sample contains approximately 39,000 clones, just over 75% of them found a single time. The ten largest clones represent 9.8% of the sample. The sequences come from peripheral blood mononuclear cells (PBMCs), collected before the fourth cycle of nivolumab. All receptors come from a human donor with classical Hodgkin lymphoma.

This clone ranks as medium-sized. The V call is TRBV4-3, the J call TRBJ2-1, with D perhaps TRBD2 (5 bases). This CDR3 has 15 residues. V was shortened by 2 bases and J by 6 bases, with 14 bases between the two germline ends. Germline CDR1 reads LGHNA; CDR2 reads YSLEER. The DNA of the CDR3 is TGCGCCAGCAGCCAATCTCTTCTAGCTATCAATGAGCAGTTCTTC. Residues: CASSQSLLAINEQFF.

The chain is built from TRBV5-4 and TRBJ1-6; 9 bases match TRBD1. The V gene end was trimmed by 2 bases and the J gene end by 5 bases; junction bases not matched to a gene: 11. Germline CDR1 reads SGHNT; CDR2 reads YYREEE (reference sequence). The CDR3 loop spans 18 amino acids. Here the CDR3 reads CASSFKTSGTGNNSPLHF. CDR3 nucleotide sequence: TGTGCCAGCAGCTTTAAAACATCCGGGACAGGGAATAATTCACCCCTCCACTTT.

The genes are TRBV7-2 and TRBJ1-5; D possibly corresponds to TRBD1 (6 bases). V was pared by 1 base and J by 0 bases, with 13 bases between. CDR1 is SGHTA and CDR2 is FQGNSA in the germline V gene. The CDR3 sequence is 17 residues long. The CDR3: CASSLGGTGASNQPQHF. In DNA, the CDR3 is TGTGCCAGCAGCTTAGGGGGAACGGGGGCTAGCAATCAGCCCCAGCATTTT.

The chain recombines TRBV10-3 with TRBJ2-5; TRBD1 aligns across 9 bases. Losses at the gene ends were 5 bases for V and 5 bases for J; bases not matched to a gene: 3. Germline V gives CDR1 ENHRY, CDR2 SYGVKD. This CDR3 is 13 amino acids long. The CDR3 nucleotides read TGTGCCATCAGTCTCGACAGGGGGGAGACCCAGTACTTC. Residues: CAISLDRGETQYF.

The chain carries TRBV29-1 and TRBJ2-1, with 9 bases fitting TRBD1. The CDR3 covers 16 residues. Germline assignment: CDR1 SQVTM and CDR2 ANQGSEA. Trimming at V came to 8 bases and at J to 6 bases, leaving 17 bases not matched to a gene. The CDR3 spells CSFAPSGTGLSNEQFF. Here the CDR3 DNA reads TGCAGCTTTGCCCCCTCCGGGACAGGGTTGTCCAATGAGCAGTTCTTC.

The rearrangement links TRBV9 to TRBJ1-1; D call uncertain. This CDR3 has 14 residues. Germline CDR1 and CDR2: SGDLS and YYNGEE. Trimming removed 0 bases at V and 4 bases at J, with 10 bases between. In nucleotides, the CDR3 is TGTGCCAGCAGCGTAGACTCACGAGGCACTGAAGCTTTCTTT. Its protein is CASSVDSRGTEAFF. Variable domain in full (rest from reference TRBV9 and TRBJ1-1): DSGVTQTPKHLITATGQRVTLRCSPRSGDLSVYWYQQSLDQGLQFLIQYYNGEERAKGNILERFSAQQFPDLHSELNLSSLELGDSALYFCASSVDSRGTEAFFGQGTRLTVV.

This chain uses TRBV5-4 with TRBJ1-4, with TRBD1 matching 8 bases. Germline loops: CDR1 SGHNT, CDR2 YYREEE (reference sequence). J lost 7 bases, V lost 4 bases, and 6 bases had no gene match. The CDR3 covers 14 residues. The CDR3, as DNA: TGTGCCAGCAGCCCTGGACAGGGTGTTGAAAAACTGTTTTTT. Its translation: CASSPGQGVEKLFF. The full variable domain, completed using reference TRBV5-4 and TRBJ1-4, is ETGVTQSPTHLIKTRGQQVTLRCSSQSGHNTVSWYQQALGQGPQFIFQYYREEENGRGNFPPRFSGLQFPNYSSELNVNALELDDSALYLCASSPGQGVEKLFFGSGTQLSVL.

The chain has TRBV5-4 and TRBJ1-6; TRBD1 matches at 7 bases. With 4 bases clipped from V and 6 bases from J, the junction kept 7 bases outside the gene matches. Looked up from germline, CDR1 is SGHNT and CDR2 is YYREEE (reference sequence). CDR3 length: 15 residues. The CDR3 DNA is TGTGCCAGCAGCGGGCCGGGACAGTTTAATTCACCCCTCCACTTT. This sequence encodes CASSGPGQFNSPLHF. The variable domain in full, with the rest retrieved from reference TRBV5-4 and TRBJ1-6, is ETGVTQSPTHLIKTRGQQVTLRCSSQSGHNTVSWYQQALGQGPQFIFQYYREEENGRGNFPPRFSGLQFPNYSSELNVNALELDDSALYLCASSGPGQFNSPLHFGNGTRLTVT.

V usage is TRBV2 and J usage is TRBJ1-3, with 7 bases matching TRBD1. The V gene's germline CDR1 is SNHLY and CDR2 FYNNEI. The CDR3 extends over 16 amino acids. The ends lost 1 base at V and 0 bases at J; junction bases unmatched: 3. CDR3 DNA: TGTGCCAGCAGTGAAGGCCCAGGGGGCTCTGGAAACACCATATATTTT. Translating it yields CASSEGPGGSGNTIYF.

The J gene is TRBJ1-4, the V gene TRBV7-9; TRBD1 matches at 8 bases. The ends lost 1 base at V and 3 bases at J; junction bases unmatched: 4. Per germline, CDR1 SEHNR and CDR2 FQNEAQ (reference sequence). The CDR3 consists of 16 residues. The CDR3 DNA reads as TGTGCCAGCAGCTTAGGGACAGGGCGCTCTAATGAAAAACTGTTTTTT. Protein product: CASSLGTGRSNEKLFF.

The chain carries TRBV25-1 and TRBJ2-2, with a weak D call TRBD1 (5 bases). The V gene's germline CDR1 is MGHDK and CDR2 SYGVNS. The ends were cut back, 6 bases at V and 1 base at J, with 9 bases in the middle. The CDR3 is made up of 14 amino acids. The CDR3 DNA is TGTGCCAGCAGGACCCAGGGGAACACCGGGGAGCTGTTTTTT. This sequence encodes CASRTQGNTGELFF.

The genes are TRBV27 and TRBJ1-4; 9 bases align to TRBD1. V trimming: 5 bases; J trimming: 6 bases; junction bases outside the gene matches: 7. CDR1 is MNHEY, CDR2 SMNVEV, per germline (reference sequence). This CDR3 has 15 amino acids. This chain's CDR3 is CASSTRDRADEKLFF. The CDR3 nucleotides are TGTGCCAGCAGTACCCGGGACAGGGCGGATGAAAAACTGTTTTTT.

This clone showed up just a few times. The V call is TRBV19, the J call TRBJ1-2; possibly TRBD1 for D (6 bases). V was trimmed by 5 bases and J by 3 bases, leaving 16 bases between them. The CDR3 is 15 amino acids. Germline V gives CDR1 LNHDA, CDR2 SQIVND (reference sequence). The CDR3 reads CASSSRQAIDYGYTF. The CDR3 DNA reads as TGTGCCAGTAGTTCAAGACAGGCAATAGACTATGGCTACACCTTC.

The chain carries TRBV2 and TRBJ2-2; 7 nucleotides match TRBD1. With V trimmed by 6 bases and J by 2 bases, 3 bases remained unmatched. There are 14 residues in the CDR3. Germline CDR1 reads SNHLY; CDR2 reads FYNNEI. CDR3 DNA sequence: TGTGCCAGCAGAGGACAGGTTAACACCGGGGAGCTGTTTTTT. Translating it yields CASRGQVNTGELFF.